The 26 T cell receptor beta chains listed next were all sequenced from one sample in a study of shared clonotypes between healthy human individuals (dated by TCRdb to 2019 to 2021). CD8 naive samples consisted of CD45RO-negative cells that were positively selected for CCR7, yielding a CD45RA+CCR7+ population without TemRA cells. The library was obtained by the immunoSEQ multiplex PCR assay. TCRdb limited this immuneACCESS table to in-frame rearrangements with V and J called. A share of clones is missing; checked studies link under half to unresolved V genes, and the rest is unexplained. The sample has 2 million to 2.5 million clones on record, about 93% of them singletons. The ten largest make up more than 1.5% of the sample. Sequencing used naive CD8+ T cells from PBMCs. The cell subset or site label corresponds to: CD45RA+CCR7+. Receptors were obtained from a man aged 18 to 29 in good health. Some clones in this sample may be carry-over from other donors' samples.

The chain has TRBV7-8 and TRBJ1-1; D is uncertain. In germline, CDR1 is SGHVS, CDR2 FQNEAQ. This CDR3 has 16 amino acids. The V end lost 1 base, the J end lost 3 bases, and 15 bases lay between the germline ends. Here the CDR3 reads CASSLGSGPWDTEAFF. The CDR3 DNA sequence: TGTGCCAGCAGCTTAGGGTCCGGGCCGTGGGACACTGAAGCTTTCTTT.

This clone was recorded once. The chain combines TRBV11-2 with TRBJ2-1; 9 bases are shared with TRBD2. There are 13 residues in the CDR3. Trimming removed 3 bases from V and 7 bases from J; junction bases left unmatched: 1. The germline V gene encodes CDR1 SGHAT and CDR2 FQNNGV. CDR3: CASSFSGGNEQFF. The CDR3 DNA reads TGTGCCAGCAGCTTTAGCGGGGGAAATGAGCAGTTCTTC.

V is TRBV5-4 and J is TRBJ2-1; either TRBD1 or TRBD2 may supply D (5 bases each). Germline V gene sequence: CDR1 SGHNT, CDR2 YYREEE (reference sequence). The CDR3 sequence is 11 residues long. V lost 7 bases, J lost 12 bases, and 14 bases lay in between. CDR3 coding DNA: TGTGCCAGCCGAGAGGGGAACGGGCAGTTCTTC. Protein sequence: CASREGNGQFF.

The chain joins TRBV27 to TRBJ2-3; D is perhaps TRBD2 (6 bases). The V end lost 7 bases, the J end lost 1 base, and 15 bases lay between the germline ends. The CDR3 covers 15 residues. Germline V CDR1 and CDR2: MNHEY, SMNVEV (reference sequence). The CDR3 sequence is CASTFGERGTDTQYF. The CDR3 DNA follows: TGTGCCAGCACTTTTGGGGAGCGGGGCACAGATACGCAGTATTTT.

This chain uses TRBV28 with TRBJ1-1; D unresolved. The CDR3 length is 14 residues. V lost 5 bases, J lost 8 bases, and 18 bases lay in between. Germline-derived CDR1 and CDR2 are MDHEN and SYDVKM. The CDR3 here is CASSIGPARGEAFF. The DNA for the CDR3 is TGTGCCAGCAGTATCGGACCAGCGCGTGGAGAAGCTTTCTTT.

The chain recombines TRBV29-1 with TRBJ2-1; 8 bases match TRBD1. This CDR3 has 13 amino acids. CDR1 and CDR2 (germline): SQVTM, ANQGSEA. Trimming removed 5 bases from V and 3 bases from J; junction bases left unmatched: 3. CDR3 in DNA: TGCAGCGTTAGGACAGGGTACTACAATGAGCAGTTCTTC. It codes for CSVRTGYYNEQFF.

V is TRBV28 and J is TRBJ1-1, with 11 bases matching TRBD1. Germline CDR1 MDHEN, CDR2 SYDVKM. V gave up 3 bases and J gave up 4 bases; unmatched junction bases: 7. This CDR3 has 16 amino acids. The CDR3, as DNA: TGTGCCAGCAGTTTCCCTACCGGGACAGGGGGCACTGAAGCTTTCTTT. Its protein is CASSFPTGTGGTEAFF.

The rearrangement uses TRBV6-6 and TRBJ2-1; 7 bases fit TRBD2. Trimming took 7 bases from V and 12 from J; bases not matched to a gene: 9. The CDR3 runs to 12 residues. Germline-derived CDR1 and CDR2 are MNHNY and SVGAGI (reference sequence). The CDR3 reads CASTLSGEGQFF. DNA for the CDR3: TGTGCCAGCACCCTGAGCGGGGAAGGGCAGTTCTTC.

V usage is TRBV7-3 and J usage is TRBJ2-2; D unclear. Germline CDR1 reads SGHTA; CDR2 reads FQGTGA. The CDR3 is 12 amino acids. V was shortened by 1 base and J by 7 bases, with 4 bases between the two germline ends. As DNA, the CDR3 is TGTGCCAGCAGCTTAAGTGGCGGGGAGCTGTTTTTT. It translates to CASSLSGGELFF.

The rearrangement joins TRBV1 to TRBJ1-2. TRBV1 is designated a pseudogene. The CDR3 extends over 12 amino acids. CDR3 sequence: CTSSPHPPGYTF. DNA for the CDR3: TGCACCAGCAGCCCCCACCCCCCCGGCTACACCTTC.

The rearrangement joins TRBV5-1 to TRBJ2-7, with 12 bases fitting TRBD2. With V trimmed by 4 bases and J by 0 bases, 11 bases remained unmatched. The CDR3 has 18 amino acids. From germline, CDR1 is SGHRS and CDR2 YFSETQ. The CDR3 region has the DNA TGCGCCAGCAGCACCGGGACTAGCGGGCGCCCAAGCTCCTACGAGCAGTACTTC. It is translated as CASSTGTSGRPSSYEQYF.

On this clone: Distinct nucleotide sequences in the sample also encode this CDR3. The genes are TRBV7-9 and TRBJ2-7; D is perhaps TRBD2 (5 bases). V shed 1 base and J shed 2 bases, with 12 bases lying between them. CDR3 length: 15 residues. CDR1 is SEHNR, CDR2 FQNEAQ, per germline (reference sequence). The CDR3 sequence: CASSLVGLATYEQYF. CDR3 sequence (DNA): TGTGCCAGCAGCTTAGTAGGACTGGCGACCTACGAGCAGTACTTC.

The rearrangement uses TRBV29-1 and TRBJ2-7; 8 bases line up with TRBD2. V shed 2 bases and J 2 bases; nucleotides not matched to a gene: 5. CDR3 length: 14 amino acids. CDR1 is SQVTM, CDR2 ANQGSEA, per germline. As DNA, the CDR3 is TGCAGCGTTGAAATCGGGACTAGAGCCTACGAGCAGTACTTC. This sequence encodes CSVEIGTRAYEQYF.

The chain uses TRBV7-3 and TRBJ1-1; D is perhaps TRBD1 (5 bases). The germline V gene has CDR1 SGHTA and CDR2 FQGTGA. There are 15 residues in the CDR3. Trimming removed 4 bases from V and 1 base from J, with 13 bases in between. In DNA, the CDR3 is TGTGCCAGCAGCTCCACCGGCGACAGGAACACTGAAGCTTTCTTT. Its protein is CASSSTGDRNTEAFF.

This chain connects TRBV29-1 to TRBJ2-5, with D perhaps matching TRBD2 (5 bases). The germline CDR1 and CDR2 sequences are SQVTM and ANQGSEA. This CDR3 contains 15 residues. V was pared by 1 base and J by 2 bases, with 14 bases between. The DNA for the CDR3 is TGCAGCGTTGAAGGATCGACTGGACTTCAAGAGACCCAGTACTTC. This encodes CSVEGSTGLQETQYF.

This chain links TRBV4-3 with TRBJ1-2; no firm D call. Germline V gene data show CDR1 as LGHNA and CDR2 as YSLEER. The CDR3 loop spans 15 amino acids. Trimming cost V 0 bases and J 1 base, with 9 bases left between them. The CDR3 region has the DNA TGCGCCAGCAGCCAAGAGGCCCGGAGTAACTATGGCTACACCTTC. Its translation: CASSQEARSNYGYTF.

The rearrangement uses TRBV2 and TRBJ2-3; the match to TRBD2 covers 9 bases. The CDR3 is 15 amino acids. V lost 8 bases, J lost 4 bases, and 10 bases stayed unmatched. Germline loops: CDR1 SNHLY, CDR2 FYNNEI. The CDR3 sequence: CASQGTSRVPDTQYF. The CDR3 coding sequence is TGTGCCAGCCAGGGGACTAGCAGGGTGCCAGATACGCAGTATTTT.

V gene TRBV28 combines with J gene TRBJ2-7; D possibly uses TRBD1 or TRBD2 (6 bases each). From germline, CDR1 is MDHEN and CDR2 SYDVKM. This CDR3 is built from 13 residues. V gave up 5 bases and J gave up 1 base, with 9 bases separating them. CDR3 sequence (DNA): TGTGCCAGCAGTGGGGGGCGTTCCTACGAGCAGTACTTC. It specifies CASSGGRSYEQYF.

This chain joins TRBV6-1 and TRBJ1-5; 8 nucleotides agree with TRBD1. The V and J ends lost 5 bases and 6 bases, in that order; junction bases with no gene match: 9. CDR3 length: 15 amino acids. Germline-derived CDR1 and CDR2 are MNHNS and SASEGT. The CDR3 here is CASSHRQGFAQPQHF. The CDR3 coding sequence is TGTGCCAGCAGTCATAGACAGGGGTTCGCTCAGCCCCAGCATTTT.

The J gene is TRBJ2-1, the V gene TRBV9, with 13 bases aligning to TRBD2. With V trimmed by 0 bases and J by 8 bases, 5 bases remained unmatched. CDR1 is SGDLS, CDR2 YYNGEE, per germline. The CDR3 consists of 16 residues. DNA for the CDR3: TGTGCCAGCAGCGTAGATGGACTAGCGGGAGCCTATGAGCAGTTCTTC. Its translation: CASSVDGLAGAYEQFF.

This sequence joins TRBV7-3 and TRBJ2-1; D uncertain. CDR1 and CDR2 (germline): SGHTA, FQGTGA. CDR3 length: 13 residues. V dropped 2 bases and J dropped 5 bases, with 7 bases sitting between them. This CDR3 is CASSLPPNNEQFF. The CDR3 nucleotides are TGTGCCAGCAGCTTACCTCCGAACAATGAGCAGTTCTTC.

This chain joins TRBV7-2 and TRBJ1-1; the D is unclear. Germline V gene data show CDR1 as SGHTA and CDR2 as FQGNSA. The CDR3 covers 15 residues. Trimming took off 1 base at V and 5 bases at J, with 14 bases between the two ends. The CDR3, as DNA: TGTGCCAGCAGCTTAGGACGGGGTGTTCGGACTGAAGCTTTCTTT. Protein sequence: CASSLGRGVRTEAFF.

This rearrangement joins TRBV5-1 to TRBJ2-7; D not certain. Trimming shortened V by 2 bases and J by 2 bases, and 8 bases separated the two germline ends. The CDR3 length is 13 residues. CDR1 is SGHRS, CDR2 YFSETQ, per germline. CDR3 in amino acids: CASSFFGPYEQYF. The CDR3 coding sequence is TGCGCCAGCAGCTTCTTTGGGCCCTACGAGCAGTACTTC.

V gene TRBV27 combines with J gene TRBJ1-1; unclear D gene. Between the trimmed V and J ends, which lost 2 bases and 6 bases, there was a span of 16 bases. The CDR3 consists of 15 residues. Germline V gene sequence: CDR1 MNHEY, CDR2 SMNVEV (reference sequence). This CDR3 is CASSLGLGKTSEAFF. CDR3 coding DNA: TGTGCCAGCAGTTTAGGTTTAGGGAAGACCTCTGAAGCTTTCTTT.

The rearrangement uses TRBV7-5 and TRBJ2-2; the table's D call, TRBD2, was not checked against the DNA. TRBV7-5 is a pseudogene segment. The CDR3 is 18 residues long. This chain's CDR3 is CARSFSGLAGVRTGELFF. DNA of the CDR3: TGTGCCAGAAGCTTTAGCGGACTAGCGGGAGTACGGACCGGGGAGCTGTTTTTT.

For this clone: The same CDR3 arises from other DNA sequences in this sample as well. For the CDR3, the DNA is TGTGCCAGTAGTGCCTCCTCCTACGAGCAGTACTTC. Translated, it gives CASSASSYEQYF. The chain uses TRBV19 and TRBJ2-7; D is uncertain. The CDR3 is made up of 12 amino acids. The germline V and J ends were trimmed by 5 bases and 0 bases, with 5 bases remaining between them. The germline V gene has CDR1 LNHDA and CDR2 SQIVND (reference sequence).